The next 32 T cell receptor beta chains were all read from a single sample in a study of T cells after posttransplantation cyclophosphamide. Produced via immunoSEQ multiplex PCR; TCRdb's table is partial and in-frame only. The table has about 12,000 clones, 85% to 95% seen once. Cyclophosphamide on days +3 and +4 followed busulfan-fludarabine conditioning and a marrow graft. The sequenced sample was PBMCs, obtained after allogeneic stem cell transplant with posttransplant cyclophosphamide. The receptor set was obtained from a female patient aged 25-39 years who received an allogeneic stem cell transplant from an unrelated donor, was CMV-positive, and had no GVHD. The T cells may come from the graft donor.

This clone was found a few times. V and J are TRBV6-6 and TRBJ1-1; no clear D gene. Germline loops: CDR1 MNHNY, CDR2 SVGAGI (reference sequence). CDR3 length equals 13 residues. The V gene lost 0 bases and the J gene lost 4 bases, with 6 bases spanning the gap. The CDR3 nucleotides read TGTGCCAGCAGTTACTCGAGTACCACTGAAGCTTTCTTT. Translated, it gives CASSYSSTTEAFF.

This rearrangement joins TRBV4-1 to TRBJ2-7, with 12 bases identical to TRBD2. Looked up from germline, CDR1 is MGHRA and CDR2 is YSYEKL. The length of the CDR3 is 15 residues. Germline trimming cut 2 bases from V and 6 bases from J; bases unmatched to any gene: 5. The CDR3 bases are TGCGCCAGCAGCCAACTAGCGGGGGGGCCCGGCGAGCAGTACTTC. Translated: CASSQLAGGPGEQYF.

The chain couples TRBV2 to TRBJ1-1, with a weak D call TRBD1 (5 bases). Germline CDR1 is SNHLY and CDR2 is FYNNEI. The CDR3 runs 14 residues. Between the trimmed V and J ends, which lost 4 bases and 2 bases, there was a span of 11 bases. CDR3: CASSVMGGNTEAFF. For the CDR3, the DNA is TGTGCCAGCAGTGTGATGGGGGGAAACACTGAAGCTTTCTTT.

The chain has TRBV29-1 and TRBJ1-1, with TRBD1 identical over 7 bases. This CDR3 spans 17 amino acids. CDR1 is SQVTM and CDR2 is ANQGSEA in the germline V gene. With 2 bases clipped from V and 0 bases from J, the junction kept 12 bases outside the gene matches. In nucleotides, the CDR3 is TGCAGCGTTGAATGGGGACAGAGCTTTTCCATGAACACTGAAGCTTTCTTT. Its protein is CSVEWGQSFSMNTEAFF. Filled out from reference TRBV29-1 and TRBJ1-1, the complete variable domain reads SAVISQKPSRDICQRGTSLTIQCQVDSQVTMMFWYRQQPGQSLTLIATANQGSEATYESGFVIDKFPISRPNLTFSTLTVSNMSPEDSSIYLCSVEWGQSFSMNTEAFFGQGTRLTVV.

The rearrangement joins TRBV4-1 to TRBJ2-2; 9 bases agree with TRBD1. The germline V gene encodes CDR1 MGHRA and CDR2 YSYEKL. This CDR3 contains 17 residues. Trimming cost V 3 bases and J 1 base; bases outside gene matches: 6. CDR3 nucleotides: TGCGCCAGCAGCCAGTTCCCGGGACAGGGGAACACCGGGGAGCTGTTTTTT. It is translated as CASSQFPGQGNTGELFF.

In regard to this clone: A junction boundary mismatches the germline segment, possibly from a read error. The chain carries TRBV6-1 and TRBJ2-7, with D possibly matching TRBD1 (6 bases). Germline values: CDR1 MNHNS, CDR2 SASEGT. The CDR3 spans 15 residues. The DNA for the CDR3 is TGTGCCGGCAGCCAAGCGGTCCAGGGGTTCGCCGAGCAGTACTTC. This encodes CAGSQAVQGFAEQYF.

The count of this clone is one. Other nucleotide sequences from this sample produce the same CDR3. The V gene is TRBV7-9, the J gene TRBJ2-7; 7 nucleotides line up with TRBD1. Germline V lookup: CDR1 SEHNR, CDR2 FQNEAQ (reference sequence). The CDR3 covers 16 residues. The junction had 14 bases not matched to a gene; V was cut back by 2 bases and J by 7 bases. The CDR3 DNA reads as TGTGCCAGCAGCTTACGACCCACCGACAGGGAAAATGAGCAGTACTTC. It encodes CASSLRPTDRENEQYF. The variable domain in full, with the rest retrieved from reference TRBV7-9 and TRBJ2-7, is DTGVSQNPRHKITKRGQNVTFRCDPISEHNRLYWYRQTLGQGPEFLTYFQNEAQLEKSRLLSDRFSAERPKGSFSTLEIQRTEQGDSAMYLCASSLRPTDRENEQYFGPGTRLTVT.

V and J are TRBV19 and TRBJ2-7; TRBD1 matches 8 bases. V lost 6 bases to trimming and J lost 6 bases; unmatched junction nucleotides: 10. CDR1 is LNHDA and CDR2 is SQIVND in the germline V gene (reference sequence). This CDR3 is 14 amino acids long. The CDR3 protein is CASSPRGQAFEQYF. The CDR3 DNA reads as TGTGCCAGTAGCCCCCGGGGACAGGCTTTCGAGCAGTACTTC.

Regarding this clone: At one end, the junction sequence differs from germline, possibly due to a read error. The rearrangement joins TRBV7-7 to TRBJ2-3; D remains ambiguous. The CDR3 contains 13 residues. Germline CDR1 reads SSHAT; CDR2 reads FNYEAQ (reference sequence). In nucleotides, the CDR3 is TGTGCTAGCAGCTTTTCGGCCGGGGATACGCAGTATTTT. The encoded protein is CASSFSAGDTQYF.

The V call is TRBV27, the J call TRBJ2-6; the match to TRBD1 covers 7 bases. The J segment lost 1 base and the V segment lost 6 bases, leaving 21 bases of the junction unmatched. The germline CDR1 and CDR2 sequences are MNHEY and SMNVEV (reference sequence). The CDR3 consists of 21 residues. CDR3 nucleotide sequence: TGTGCCAGCAGGCCTCGACCACCTTTGGGACAGAGGGGGTCTGGGGCCAACGTCCTGACTTTC. It specifies CASRPRPPLGQRGSGANVLTF.

The CDR3 reads CATPTTGTIGAFF. The CDR3 region has the DNA TGTGCGACCCCGACCACCGGTACTATCGGAGCTTTCTTT. The genes are TRBV30 and TRBJ1-1; D gene uncertain. Germline V gene sequence: CDR1 GTSNPN, CDR2 SVGIG (reference sequence). The CDR3 loop spans 13 amino acids.

The V gene is TRBV14, the J gene TRBJ2-3; TRBD1 agrees at 7 bases. Germline trimming cut 0 bases from V and 2 bases from J; bases unmatched to any gene: 8. The CDR3 has 17 amino acids. Germline V CDR1 and CDR2: SGHDN, FVKESK. In DNA form, the CDR3 reads TGTGCCAGCAGCCAAGATCAGCCGGGACAGATCACAGATACGCAGTATTTT. This codes for CASSQDQPGQITDTQYF. The full variable domain, rest sourced from reference TRBV14 and TRBJ2-3, is EAGVTQFPSHSVIEKGQTVTLRCDPISGHDNLYWYRRVMGKEIKFLLHFVKESKQDESGMPNNRFLAERTGGTYSTLKVQPAELEDSGVYFCASSQDQPGQITDTQYFGPGTRLTVL.

J is TRBJ2-7 and V is TRBV4-1, with 11 bases that match TRBD2. The germline CDR1 and CDR2 sequences are MGHRA and YSYEKL. V dropped 3 bases and J dropped 3; count of bases not matched to a gene: 16. The CDR3 length is 19 residues. Here the CDR3 DNA reads TGCGCCAGCAGCCAGGTCCTGACTAGCGGGGTGGGCTTTCTCTACGAGCAGTACTTC. It codes for CASSQVLTSGVGFLYEQYF.

This clone was recorded only once. The rearrangement joins TRBV7-9 to TRBJ2-1; TRBD2 aligns across 11 bases. Germline CDR1 reads SEHNR; CDR2 reads FQNEAQ (reference sequence). V lost 11 bases, J lost 4 bases, and 16 bases stayed unmatched. The CDR3 loop spans 17 amino acids. This chain's CDR3 is CAGTLLAGGILYNEQFF. The CDR3 region has the DNA TGTGCCGGAACCTTGCTAGCGGGAGGTATTTTGTACAATGAGCAGTTCTTC.

This clone was recorded once. The J gene is TRBJ2-1, the V gene TRBV5-8; a weak D match, TRBD2 (6 bases). Deletions cut 3 bases from V and 1 base from J, with 11 bases between. In germline, CDR1 is SGHTS, CDR2 YDEGEE. The CDR3 is made up of 15 amino acids. Here the CDR3 DNA reads TGTGCCAGCAGCTCCGGGACTGCATCCTACAATGAGCAGTTCTTC. Translating gives CASSSGTASYNEQFF.

J is TRBJ2-1 and V is TRBV5-6, with a tentative D call TRBD1 (6 bases). This CDR3 contains 15 residues. The germline V and J ends were trimmed by 1 base and 5 bases, with 13 bases remaining between them. The germline gives CDR1 SGHDT, CDR2 YYEEEE. The CDR3 spells CASSLLRGRNNEQFF. The CDR3 nucleotides are TGTGCCAGCAGCTTGTTGAGGGGGAGAAACAATGAGCAGTTCTTC. Full variable domain (outside the CDR3, taken from reference TRBV5-6 and TRBJ2-1): DAGVTQSPTHLIKTRGQQVTLRCSPKSGHDTVSWYQQALGQGPQFIFQYYEEEERQRGNFPDRFSGHQFPNYSSELNVNALLLGDSALYLCASSLLRGRNNEQFFGPGTRLTVL.

The chain couples TRBV29-1 to TRBJ1-1; TRBD1 matches at 7 bases. Germline V gene sequence: CDR1 SQVTM, CDR2 ANQGSEA. V shed 7 bases, J shed 0 bases, and the junction held 8 bases outside the gene matches. The CDR3 is made up of 14 amino acids. The CDR3 coding sequence is TGCAGCGGATACAGGGGAACCTTGAACACTGAAGCTTTCTTT. It codes for CSGYRGTLNTEAFF.

The CDR3 spells CASSTPGKTAYNEQFF. The CDR3 coding sequence is TGTGCCAGTAGTACGCCAGGGAAAACGGCCTACAATGAGCAGTTCTTC. This sequence joins TRBV19 and TRBJ2-1; perhaps TRBD1 as D (5 bases). With 4 bases removed from V and 2 bases from J, the gap between germline ends came to 15 bases. The CDR3 spans 16 residues. CDR1 LNHDA and CDR2 SQIVND come from the germline V gene (reference sequence).

This clone showed up just a few times. V gene TRBV10-3 combines with J gene TRBJ2-5; TRBD1 agrees at 9 bases. Losses at the gene ends were 0 bases for V and 5 bases for J; bases not matched to a gene: 4. CDR3 size: 15 residues. CDR1 and CDR2 (germline): ENHRY, SYGVKD. This CDR3 is CAISESGQGTETQYF. The CDR3, as DNA: TGTGCCATCAGTGAGTCGGGACAGGGAACCGAGACCCAGTACTTC.

The gene calls are TRBV5-1 and TRBJ2-7, with TRBD2 matching over 9 bases. The CDR3 extends over 15 amino acids. Germline V gene sequence: CDR1 SGHRS, CDR2 YFSETQ. V shed 4 bases and J 0 bases; nucleotides not matched to a gene: 5. Here the CDR3 DNA reads TGCGCCAGCAGCGAACCTAGCGGGATCTCCTACGAGCAGTACTTC. It codes for CASSEPSGISYEQYF.

The chain has TRBV18 and TRBJ1-2; D might be TRBD1 (5 bases). The V end was cut by 3 bases, the J end by 7 bases, with 21 bases between. Germline lookup yields CDR1 KGHSH and CDR2 LQKENI. The CDR3 is made up of 16 amino acids. The CDR3 region has the DNA TGTGCCAGCTCACCTGCGAGGGACTCTGGCACGGGTGGCTACACCTTC. It specifies CASSPARDSGTGGYTF. Full variable domain (missing parts from reference TRBV18 and TRBJ1-2): NAGVMQNPRHLVRRRGQEARLRCSPMKGHSHVYWYRQLPEEGLKFMVYLQKENIIDESGMPKERFSAEFPKEGPSILRIQQVVRGDSAAYFCASSPARDSGTGGYTFGSGTRLTVV.

This clone was observed a single time. V usage is TRBV27 and J usage is TRBJ2-7; 7 nucleotides align to TRBD1. The CDR3 spans 15 residues. V shed 2 bases and J 10 bases; nucleotides not matched to a gene: 14. The germline CDR1 and CDR2 sequences are MNHEY and SMNVEV (reference sequence). CDR3: CASSLPGQLGDAQYF. In DNA form, the CDR3 reads TGTGCCAGCAGTTTACCGGGACAGCTTGGCGATGCTCAGTACTTC.

This chain joins TRBV6-5 and TRBJ1-1; D remains unclear. Germline lookup yields CDR1 MNHEY and CDR2 SVGAGI. The CDR3 has 15 amino acids. Trimming took off 3 bases at V and 4 bases at J, with 15 bases between the two ends. Here the CDR3 DNA reads TGTGCCAGCAGTTATAAGTCTCTACCCTTCACTGAAGCTTTCTTT. It codes for CASSYKSLPFTEAFF.

The rearrangement uses TRBV6-6 and TRBJ1-2; the match to TRBD1 covers 8 bases. Germline-derived CDR1 and CDR2 are MNHNY and SVGAGI (reference sequence). Losses at the gene ends were 2 bases for V and 8 bases for J; bases not matched to a gene: 13. The CDR3 is 16 amino acids. For the CDR3, the DNA is TGTGCCAGCAGTTACCCGGGTTCCCAGGGGGCGAGGGGCTACACCTTC. This translates into CASSYPGSQGARGYTF.

The genes are TRBV9 and TRBJ2-3; unclear D gene. With 3 bases removed from V and 0 bases from J, the gap between germline ends came to 17 bases. Germline V gene data show CDR1 as SGDLS and CDR2 as YYNGEE. This CDR3 has 17 amino acids. The CDR3 loop is CASSAPRGAPSTDTQYF. The CDR3 nucleotides read TGTGCCAGCAGCGCTCCCCGCGGAGCCCCTAGCACAGATACGCAGTATTTT.

The V gene is TRBV29-1, the J gene TRBJ1-2; D unresolved. The length of the CDR3 is 11 residues. Trimming took off 4 bases at V and 5 bases at J, with 8 bases between the two ends. The V gene's germline CDR1 is SQVTM and CDR2 ANQGSEA. CDR3 nucleotide sequence: TGCAGCGTTGGAAGCGCGTATGGCTACACCTTC. Its protein is CSVGSAYGYTF.

The V and J genes are TRBV6-5 and TRBJ2-5; 7 bases agree with TRBD1. CDR3 size: 13 residues. V was pared by 6 bases and J by 3 bases, with 4 bases of the junction left unmatched. In germline, CDR1 is MNHEY, CDR2 SVGAGI. The CDR3 DNA reads as TGTGCCAGCAGCCGCGGACAGGAAGAGACCCAGTACTTC. As protein: CASSRGQEETQYF.

This chain uses TRBV5-6 with TRBJ2-7; 9 bases map to TRBD1. The CDR3 sequence is 17 residues long. CDR1 is SGHDT and CDR2 is YYEEEE in the germline V gene. The ends lost 4 bases at V and 0 bases at J; junction bases unmatched: 11. DNA for the CDR3: TGTGCCAGCAGCCTATCACAGGGGGCCCCCAGCTCCTACGAGCAGTACTTC. Its protein product is CASSLSQGAPSSYEQYF.

The V call is TRBV4-2, the J call TRBJ2-3, with D possibly being TRBD2 (5 bases). CDR1 is LGHNA, CDR2 YNFKEQ, per germline. V shed 1 base and J shed 4 bases, with 9 bases lying between them. CDR3 length equals 14 residues. CDR3 bases: TGTGCCAGCAGCCAAGCCTATAGCGCAGATACGCAGTATTTT. Protein product: CASSQAYSADTQYF.

The chain joins TRBV5-1 to TRBJ2-5, with 10 bases aligning to TRBD1. The trim removed 6 bases at V and 4 bases at J, leaving 12 bases unmatched. The CDR3 consists of 16 residues. Germline V gene sequence: CDR1 SGHRS, CDR2 YFSETQ. CDR3 protein: CASKDRGGRITETQYF. CDR3 nucleotides: TGCGCCAGCAAGGACAGGGGGGGAAGGATTACAGAGACCCAGTACTTC.

In DNA form, the CDR3 reads TGTGCCACCCTTTCGTGGGGGGGAGCGAGCAATGAGCAGTTCTTC. This sequence encodes CATLSWGGASNEQFF. This chain links TRBV19 with TRBJ2-1, with 7 nucleotides matching TRBD2. This CDR3 spans 15 amino acids. V shed 10 bases and J 6 bases; nucleotides not matched to a gene: 15. CDR1 and CDR2 (germline): LNHDA, SQIVND (reference sequence).

The chain recombines TRBV18 with TRBJ1-1; D remains unclear. CDR3 length: 18 residues. V shed 1 base and J shed 0 bases, with 18 bases lying between them. Germline V lookup: CDR1 KGHSH, CDR2 LQKENI. CDR3 sequence: CASSPLSGSVSLNTEAFF. The CDR3 DNA is TGTGCCAGCTCACCACTTAGCGGGAGTGTCTCCTTGAACACTGAAGCTTTCTTT.